This T cell receptor (beta chain) was sequenced during a study of blood T cell repertoires in COVID-19. Study context: Italy, Spain and the United States were the sources of the convalescent and acute COVID-19 samples. Sample material is recorded as cDNA or gDNA derived from T cells, B-cell-depleted T cells, or PBMCs.

Original analysis: Quantification of nucleated cells was approximated via reference gene primer amplification. Clones were read by immunoSEQ multiplex PCR, and TCRdb kept only the in-frame ones, dropping some. From that table come the V and J calls and clone size; the DNA was used to work out D and trimming. The table includes about 160,000 clones, around 82% detected once. The length of the CDR3 is 17 residues. Germline loops: CDR1 MGHRA, CDR2 YSYEKL. Trimming shortened V by 0 bases and J by 0 bases, and 11 bases separated the two germline ends. The sample was peripheral blood. This sequence originates from a human donor with acute or convalescent COVID-19. The donor label of this sample is uncertain. The genes are TRBV4-1 and TRBJ1-4; D is perhaps TRBD1 (5 bases). CDR3 sequence reads: CASSQDPGGATNEKLFF. For the CDR3, the DNA is TGCGCCAGCAGCCAAGATCCAGGAGGGGCAACTAATGAAAAACTGTTTTTT.